The 31 T cell receptor beta chains given below trace back to one sample, sequenced in a study of post-analysis software for immune sequencing data. Study conclusions and caveats: Elevated frequency relative to controls characterized several TRBV segments in patients, TRBV5-6, TRBV5-1 and TRBV20-1 among them.

Built from TCR beta cDNA, the libraries had unique molecular identifiers in them. MiXCR, applied by TCRdb to the PCR reads, yields one record per CDR3 protein. Of fewer than 850,000 distinct CDR3 sequences listed, around 46% were seen once; the top ten hold roughly 4.9%. Their antigens are not known. The sequencing input was blood. All receptors derive from a girl aged 5 to 17 with multiple sclerosis.

The CDR3 DNA reads as TGTGCCAGCAGGCCTTCAGGGGGCTTCACCTACGAGCAGTACTTC. Its translation: CASRPSGGFTYEQYF. V usage is TRBV27 and J usage is TRBJ2-7, with 8 nucleotides matching TRBD1. There are 15 residues in the CDR3. Looked up from germline, CDR1 is MNHEY and CDR2 is SMNVEV (reference sequence). The V and J ends lost 6 bases and 2 bases, in that order; junction bases with no gene match: 9.

The chain uses TRBV9 and TRBJ2-1; the D is unclear. CDR1 is SGDLS, CDR2 YYNGEE, per germline. V was shortened by 0 bases and J by 9 bases, with 16 bases between the two germline ends. The length of the CDR3 is 15 residues. The CDR3 loop reads CASSVGVSKVAEQFF. The CDR3, as DNA: TGTGCCAGCAGCGTAGGAGTTAGTAAGGTTGCTGAGCAGTTCTTC.

The chain is built from TRBV20-1 and TRBJ2-7; the match to TRBD1 covers 8 bases. Germline V gives CDR1 DFQATT, CDR2 SNEGSKA (reference sequence). CDR3 length equals 14 residues. V was pared by 5 bases and J by 1 base, with 7 bases of the junction left unmatched. This CDR3 is CSAAGTGLSYEQYF. The CDR3 bases are TGCAGTGCTGCCGGGACAGGTTTATCCTACGAGCAGTACTTC.

The chain has TRBV5-1 and TRBJ1-2; D possibly corresponds to TRBD1 (6 bases). Germline V gene lookup returns CDR1 SGHRS and CDR2 YFSETQ. The ends were cut back, 0 bases at V and 7 bases at J, with 10 bases in the middle. This CDR3 has 13 amino acids. The CDR3 DNA sequence: TGCGCCAGCAGCTTGGGACAGGAGAGTGGCTACACCTTC. Translated: CASSLGQESGYTF.

This chain joins TRBV5-4 and TRBJ2-3; the match to TRBD2 covers 11 bases. V shed 5 bases, J shed 4 bases, and the junction held 3 bases outside the gene matches. The germline gives CDR1 SGHNT, CDR2 YYREEE (reference sequence). This CDR3 has 14 residues. CDR3 sequence reads: CASRIAGGADTQYF. Written as DNA, the CDR3 is TGTGCCAGCAGGATAGCGGGAGGGGCAGATACGCAGTATTTT.

This clonotype was counted a single time. CDR3 sequence: CASRRTGANEKLFF. As DNA, the CDR3 is TGTGCCAGCCGGAGGACAGGCGCTAATGAAAAACTGTTTTTT. The V gene is TRBV27, the J gene TRBJ1-4, with 7 bases matching TRBD1. The CDR3 is 14 residues long. Germline V CDR1 and CDR2: MNHEY, SMNVEV (reference sequence). J gave up 3 bases and V 8 bases, and 6 bases lay outside the gene matches.

The genes are TRBV6-6 and TRBJ2-5, with D unresolved. CDR3 length equals 11 residues. Germline assignment: CDR1 MNHNY and CDR2 SVGAGI (reference sequence). Trimming removed 8 bases at V and 3 bases at J, with 7 bases between. The CDR3: CASSMKETQYF. Here the CDR3 DNA reads TGTGCCAGCTCAATGAAAGAGACCCAGTACTTC.

Note on this clonotype: An end of the junction differs from the germline gene, which may be a read error. The rearrangement joins TRBV11-2 to TRBJ2-7; 7 bases map to TRBD2. The CDR3 has 17 residues. The V gene's germline CDR1 is SGHAT and CDR2 FQNNGV. In DNA form, the CDR3 reads TGTGCCGGCAGCTTAGGGACCAGCGGGATGAGACGCTACGAGCAGTACTTC. Protein product: CAGSLGTSGMRRYEQYF.

In its sample, this clonotype was seen a few times. The genes are TRBV24-1 and TRBJ2-5, with TRBD1 identical over 8 bases. The length of the CDR3 is 15 residues. The V gene end was trimmed by 4 bases and the J gene end by 4 bases; junction bases not matched to a gene: 7. The germline V gene has CDR1 KGHDR and CDR2 SFDVKD. The CDR3 region has the DNA TGTGCCACCAGTGAACCGACAGGGGTGACAGAGACCCAGTACTTC. Amino acid sequence: CATSEPTGVTETQYF.

This clonotype was counted a few times. The V call is TRBV7-2, the J call TRBJ2-1, with D perhaps given as TRBD1 or TRBD2 (5 bases each). CDR3 length: 15 residues. Germline V gene sequence: CDR1 SGHTA, CDR2 FQGNSA. Between the trimmed V and J ends, which lost 5 bases and 5 bases, there was a span of 16 bases. The CDR3 spells CASSIRDLLNNEQFF. The CDR3 DNA reads TGTGCCAGCAGCATCCGGGACCTCTTGAACAATGAGCAGTTCTTC. The complete variable domain, with remaining parts taken from reference TRBV7-2 and TRBJ2-1, reads GAGVSQSPSNKVTEKGKDVELRCDPISGHTALYWYRQSLGQGLEFLIYFQGNSAPDKSGLPSDRFSAERTGGSVSTLTIQRTQQEDSAVYLCASSIRDLLNNEQFFGPGTRLTVL.

The chain joins TRBV20-1 to TRBJ1-2, with D possibly matching TRBD1 (5 bases). Trimming stripped 0 bases from V and 10 bases from J, with 12 bases between. Germline V lookup: CDR1 DFQATT, CDR2 SNEGSKA (reference sequence). This CDR3 is 12 amino acids long. As DNA, the CDR3 is TGCAGTGCTAGAGATCAAAGGGGTCCCTACACCTTC. This encodes CSARDQRGPYTF.

CDR3 in amino acids: CASSQELLLNTEAFF. DNA for the CDR3: TGCGCCAGCAGCCAAGAACTCCTACTGAACACTGAAGCTTTCTTT. The V and J genes are TRBV4-1 and TRBJ1-1, with D uncertain. The V and J ends lost 0 bases and 0 bases respectively, with 8 bases between them. The CDR3 has 15 residues. Germline V lookup: CDR1 MGHRA, CDR2 YSYEKL.

The chain uses TRBV28 and TRBJ2-1; D is uncertain. The length of the CDR3 is 15 residues. V was clipped by 7 bases and J by 0 bases, with 13 bases between them. Germline lookup yields CDR1 MDHEN and CDR2 SYDVKM. The CDR3 loop is CASNGDNRSYNEQFF. CDR3 DNA sequence: TGTGCCAGCAACGGAGACAATCGCTCCTACAATGAGCAGTTCTTC.

This sequence joins TRBV9 and TRBJ1-1, with D perhaps matching TRBD1 (5 bases). The V end was cut by 0 bases, the J end by 5 bases, with 17 bases between. The germline V gene has CDR1 SGDLS and CDR2 YYNGEE. The CDR3 sequence is 16 residues long. CDR3: CASSVAAGNVRTEAFF. CDR3 DNA sequence: TGTGCCAGCAGCGTAGCGGCAGGGAACGTAAGAACTGAAGCTTTCTTT.

This chain connects TRBV30 to TRBJ1-5, with no clear D. The CDR3 extends over 13 amino acids. Germline CDR1 and CDR2: GTSNPN and SVGIG (reference sequence). Trimming removed 2 bases at V and 5 bases at J, with 10 bases between. The chain's CDR3 is CAWSTGGDQPQHF. As DNA, the CDR3 is TGTGCCTGGAGTACCGGCGGCGATCAGCCCCAGCATTTT.

This sequence joins TRBV6-2 or TRBV6-3 and TRBJ2-2; 9 bases match TRBD1. The junction had 13 bases not matched to a gene; V was cut back by 4 bases and J by 1 base. The CDR3 sequence is 19 residues long. The germline gives CDR1 MNHEY, CDR2 SVGEGT. The CDR3 protein is CASSFPLATGGRNTGELFF. Written as DNA, the CDR3 is TGTGCCAGCAGTTTCCCCCTGGCCACAGGGGGCCGGAACACCGGGGAGCTGTTTTTT.

The sample holds a few counts of this clonotype. This chain joins TRBV29-1 and TRBJ2-7, with TRBD1 identical over 7 bases. The V segment lost 6 bases and the J segment 5 bases; nucleotides outside the gene matches: 7. The CDR3 consists of 12 residues. From germline, CDR1 is SQVTM and CDR2 ANQGSEA. In nucleotides, the CDR3 is TGCAGCGTCAACCGGGACAGCGACGAGCAGTACTTC. Protein sequence: CSVNRDSDEQYF.

J is TRBJ2-3 and V is TRBV11-3, with 8 bases lining up with TRBD1. Germline-derived CDR1 and CDR2 are SGHNT and YENEEA. CDR3 length equals 17 residues. Trimming removed 5 bases from V and 6 bases from J; junction bases left unmatched: 16. CDR3 protein: CASSPRGQVGTGDTQYF. Here the CDR3 DNA reads TGTGCCAGCAGCCCTAGGGGCCAGGTTGGGACAGGCGATACGCAGTATTTT.

This clonotype was recorded a few times. The chain links TRBV7-9 to TRBJ2-1; D is possibly TRBD1 or TRBD2 (5 bases each). CDR1 is SEHNR, CDR2 FQNEAQ, per germline (reference sequence). The CDR3 extends over 15 amino acids. The V end lost 5 bases, the J end lost 2 bases, and 13 bases lay between the germline ends. The DNA of the CDR3 is TGTGCCAGCAGCGATGAGGGGTCCCCCTACAATGAGCAGTTCTTC. This translates into CASSDEGSPYNEQFF.

V and J are TRBV19 and TRBJ1-2; D call uncertain. Germline V gene lookup returns CDR1 LNHDA and CDR2 SQIVND (reference sequence). The CDR3 is 13 residues long. V lost 0 bases and J 2 bases, leaving 4 bases between the germline ends. The CDR3 nucleotides read TGTGCCAGTAGTATAGACCCCAACTATGGCTACACCTTC. Protein: CASSIDPNYGYTF.

This clonotype occurred a few times. The chain joins TRBV7-2 to TRBJ2-7, with D maybe TRBD2 (6 bases). Deletions cut 3 bases from V and 4 bases from J, with 13 bases between. This CDR3 is 14 amino acids long. Germline V lookup: CDR1 SGHTA, CDR2 FQGNSA. The CDR3 nucleotides are TGTGCCAGCAGCTTGAGACTAGGACTATACGAGCAGTACTTC. The encoded protein is CASSLRLGLYEQYF.

V is TRBV2 and J is TRBJ2-7; D not certain. CDR1 is SNHLY and CDR2 is FYNNEI in the germline V gene. The CDR3 is 14 residues long. Trimming took off 5 bases at V and 3 bases at J, with 14 bases between the two ends. Here the CDR3 reads CASSPSARGYEQYF. The DNA for the CDR3 is TGTGCCAGCAGTCCATCCGCCCGCGGCTACGAGCAGTACTTC.

The chain employs TRBV7-8 and TRBJ1-5; D is undetermined. CDR1 is SGHVS and CDR2 is FQNEAQ in the germline V gene. Deletions cut 5 bases from V and 4 bases from J, with 15 bases between. The CDR3 is 15 residues long. The CDR3 loop is CASSRGRTPNQPQHF. The CDR3 nucleotides are TGTGCCAGCAGCCGAGGACGGACTCCTAATCAGCCCCAGCATTTT.

This clonotype was picked up many times. V and J are TRBV5-1 and TRBJ2-7; D gene uncertain. Between the trimmed V and J ends, which lost 5 bases and 5 bases, there was a span of 20 bases. Looked up from germline, CDR1 is SGHRS and CDR2 is YFSETQ. The CDR3 is made up of 15 amino acids. The CDR3 sequence is CASSPSDSLANEQYF. DNA of the CDR3: TGCGCCAGCAGTCCCTCTGACTCCCTCGCGAACGAGCAGTACTTC.

The V call is TRBV9, the J call TRBJ1-5; D gene ambiguous. CDR3 length: 15 residues. Germline lookup yields CDR1 SGDLS and CDR2 YYNGEE. Trimming cost V 1 base and J 4 bases, with 12 bases left between them. The CDR3 DNA reads as TGTGCCAGCAGCGTATACTGGGCCTGGAATCAGCCCCAGCATTTT. Amino acids: CASSVYWAWNQPQHF.

This clonotype has a handful of counts. The chain joins TRBV6-5 to TRBJ2-1; the match to TRBD2 covers 11 bases. Germline CDR1 reads MNHEY; CDR2 reads SVGAGI. This CDR3 contains 16 residues. With V trimmed by 2 bases and J by 0 bases, 0 bases remained unmatched. The CDR3 reads CASSYGLAGSYNEQFF. The CDR3 DNA sequence: TGTGCCAGCAGTTACGGACTAGCGGGCTCCTACAATGAGCAGTTCTTC.

The chain recombines TRBV20-1 with TRBJ2-5, with D tentatively TRBD2 (6 bases). This CDR3 region has 15 residues. The ends were cut back, 3 bases at V and 2 bases at J, with 16 bases in the middle. Germline V lookup: CDR1 DFQATT, CDR2 SNEGSKA (reference sequence). CDR3: CSASMDSGTQETQYF. As DNA, the CDR3 is TGCAGTGCTAGTATGGATTCCGGGACTCAAGAGACCCAGTACTTC.

The rearrangement uses TRBV7-2 and TRBJ1-1; D not resolved. This CDR3 region has 13 residues. CDR1 is SGHTA and CDR2 is FQGNSA in the germline V gene. V shed 5 bases and J shed 4 bases, with 11 bases lying between them. DNA of the CDR3: TGTGCCAGCAGCCCCCCCGGGGTCACTGAAGCTTTCTTT. This codes for CASSPPGVTEAFF. The complete variable domain, with remaining parts taken from reference TRBV7-2 and TRBJ1-1, reads GAGVSQSPSNKVTEKGKDVELRCDPISGHTALYWYRQSLGQGLEFLIYFQGNSAPDKSGLPSDRFSAERTGGSVSTLTIQRTQQEDSAVYLCASSPPGVTEAFFGQGTRLTVV.

The genes are TRBV10-3 and TRBJ1-5; D is unclear. V lost 0 bases to trimming and J lost 10 bases, with 7 bases between them. The CDR3 is 12 amino acids. Germline CDR1 and CDR2: ENHRY and SYGVKD. CDR3 coding DNA: TGTGCCATCAGTGAGTCGGCTGGCCCCCAGCATTTT. This gives the protein CAISESAGPQHF.

The V and J genes are TRBV9 and TRBJ2-3; TRBD1 agrees at 7 bases. CDR1 is SGDLS and CDR2 is YYNGEE in the germline V gene. The length of the CDR3 is 15 residues. V lost 0 bases, J lost 3 bases, and 4 bases stayed unmatched. The CDR3 loop is CASSVADRATDTQYF. The DNA of the CDR3 is TGTGCCAGCAGCGTAGCTGACAGGGCGACAGATACGCAGTATTTT.

V is TRBV2 and J is TRBJ1-6; maybe TRBD1 (5 bases). The CDR3 consists of 15 residues. V lost 0 bases to trimming and J lost 2 bases, with 5 bases between them. Germline assignment: CDR1 SNHLY and CDR2 FYNNEI. CDR3 nucleotides: TGTGCCAGCAGTGAAGCGGGACCCTATAATTCACCCCTCCACTTT. This translates into CASSEAGPYNSPLHF. Supplemented by reference TRBV2 and TRBJ1-6, the full variable domain reads EPEVTQTPSHQVTQMGQEVILRCVPISNHLYFYWYRQILGQKVEFLVSFYNNEISEKSEIFDDQFSVERPDGSNFTLKIRSTKLEDSAMYFCASSEAGPYNSPLHFGNGTRLTVT.